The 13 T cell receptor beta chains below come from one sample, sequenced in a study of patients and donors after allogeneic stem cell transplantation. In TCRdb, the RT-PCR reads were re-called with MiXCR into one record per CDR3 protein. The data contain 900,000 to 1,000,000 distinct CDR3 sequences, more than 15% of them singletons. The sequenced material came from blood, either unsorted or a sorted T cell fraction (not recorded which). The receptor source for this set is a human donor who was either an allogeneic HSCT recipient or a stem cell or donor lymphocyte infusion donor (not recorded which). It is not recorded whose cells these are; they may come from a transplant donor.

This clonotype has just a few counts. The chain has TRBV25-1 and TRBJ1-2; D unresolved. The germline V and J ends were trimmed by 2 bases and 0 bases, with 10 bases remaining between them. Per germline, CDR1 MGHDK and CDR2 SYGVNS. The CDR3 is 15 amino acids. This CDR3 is CASSEPGRTNYGYTF. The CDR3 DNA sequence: TGTGCCAGCAGTGAACCCGGACGGACTAACTATGGCTACACCTTC.

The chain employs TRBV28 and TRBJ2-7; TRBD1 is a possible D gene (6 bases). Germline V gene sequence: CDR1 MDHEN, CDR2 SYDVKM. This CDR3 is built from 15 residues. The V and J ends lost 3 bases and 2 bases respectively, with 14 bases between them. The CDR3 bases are TGTGCCAGCAGTTTTTGGGGGCCCGGCGCCTACGAGCAGTACTTC. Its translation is CASSFWGPGAYEQYF.

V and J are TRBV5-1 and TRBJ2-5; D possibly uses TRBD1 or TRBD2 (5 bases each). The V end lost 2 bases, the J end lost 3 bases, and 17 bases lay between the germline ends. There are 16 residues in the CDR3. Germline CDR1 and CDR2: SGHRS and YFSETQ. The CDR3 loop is CASSFRRGVGKETQYF. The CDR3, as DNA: TGCGCCAGCAGCTTCCGCAGAGGGGTAGGGAAAGAGACCCAGTACTTC. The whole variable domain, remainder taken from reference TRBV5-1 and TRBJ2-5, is KAGVTQTPRYLIKTRGQQVTLSCSPISGHRSVSWYQQTPGQGLQFLFEYFSETQRNKGNFPGRFSGRQFSNSRSEMNVSTLELGDSALYLCASSFRRGVGKETQYFGPGTRLLVL.

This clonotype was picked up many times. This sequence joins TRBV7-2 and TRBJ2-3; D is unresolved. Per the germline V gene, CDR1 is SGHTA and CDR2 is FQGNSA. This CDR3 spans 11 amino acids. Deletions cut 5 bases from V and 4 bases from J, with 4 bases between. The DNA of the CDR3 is TGTGCCAGCAGCCCGGCAGATACGCAGTATTTT. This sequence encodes CASSPADTQYF.

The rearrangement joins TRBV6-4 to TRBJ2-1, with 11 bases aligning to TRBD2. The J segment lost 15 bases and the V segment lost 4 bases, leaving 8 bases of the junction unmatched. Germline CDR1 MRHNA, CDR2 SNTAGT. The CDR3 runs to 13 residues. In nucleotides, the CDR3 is TGTGCCAGCAGTGCCCCGGGACTAGCGGTTCCGTTCTTC. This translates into CASSAPGLAVPFF.

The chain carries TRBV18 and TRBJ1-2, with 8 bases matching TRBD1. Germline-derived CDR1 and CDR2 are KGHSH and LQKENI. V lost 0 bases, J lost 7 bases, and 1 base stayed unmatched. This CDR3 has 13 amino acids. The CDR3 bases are TGTGCCAGCTCACCACCAGACAGGGGTGGCTACACCTTC. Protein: CASSPPDRGGYTF. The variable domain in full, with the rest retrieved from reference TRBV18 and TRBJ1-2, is NAGVMQNPRHLVRRRGQEARLRCSPMKGHSHVYWYRQLPEEGLKFMVYLQKENIIDESGMPKERFSAEFPKEGPSILRIQQVVRGDSAAYFCASSPPDRGGYTFGSGTRLTVV.

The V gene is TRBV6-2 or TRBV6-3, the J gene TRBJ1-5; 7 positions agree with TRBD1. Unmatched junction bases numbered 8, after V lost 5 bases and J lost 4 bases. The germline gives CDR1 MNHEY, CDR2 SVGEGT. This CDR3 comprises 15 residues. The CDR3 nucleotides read TGTGCCAGCAGTCGCCTGGGGACAGAAAATCAGCCCCAGCATTTT. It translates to CASSRLGTENQPQHF.

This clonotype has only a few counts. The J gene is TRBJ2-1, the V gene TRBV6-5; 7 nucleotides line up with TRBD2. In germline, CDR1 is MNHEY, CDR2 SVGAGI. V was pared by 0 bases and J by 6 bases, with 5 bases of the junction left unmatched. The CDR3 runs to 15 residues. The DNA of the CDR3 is TGTGCCAGCAGTTACTCTAGCGGGTATCTCAATGAGCAGTTCTTC. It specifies CASSYSSGYLNEQFF.

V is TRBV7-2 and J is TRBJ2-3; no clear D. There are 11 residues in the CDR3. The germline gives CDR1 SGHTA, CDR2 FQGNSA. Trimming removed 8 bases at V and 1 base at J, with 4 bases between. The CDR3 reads CASQRTDTQYF. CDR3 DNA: TGTGCCAGCCAGCGCACAGATACGCAGTATTTT. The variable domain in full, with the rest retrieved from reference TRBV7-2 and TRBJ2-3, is GAGVSQSPSNKVTEKGKDVELRCDPISGHTALYWYRQSLGQGLEFLIYFQGNSAPDKSGLPSDRFSAERTGGSVSTLTIQRTQQEDSAVYLCASQRTDTQYFGPGTRLTVL.

The DNA of the CDR3 is TGTGCCTGGAAGGCTAGCGGGCTCTCAGATACGCAGTATTTT. This sequence encodes CAWKASGLSDTQYF. The gene calls are TRBV30 and TRBJ2-3, with TRBD2 matching over 8 bases. This CDR3 comprises 14 residues. V gave up 4 bases and J gave up 4 bases; unmatched junction bases: 7. Germline CDR1 is GTSNPN and CDR2 is SVGIG (reference sequence).

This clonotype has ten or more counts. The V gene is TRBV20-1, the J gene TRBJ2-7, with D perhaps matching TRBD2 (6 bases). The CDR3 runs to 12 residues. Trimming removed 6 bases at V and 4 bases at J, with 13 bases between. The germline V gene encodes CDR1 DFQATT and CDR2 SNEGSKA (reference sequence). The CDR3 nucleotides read TGCAGTGCGTTCAGGGACTCTTACGAGCAGTACTTC. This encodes CSAFRDSYEQYF.

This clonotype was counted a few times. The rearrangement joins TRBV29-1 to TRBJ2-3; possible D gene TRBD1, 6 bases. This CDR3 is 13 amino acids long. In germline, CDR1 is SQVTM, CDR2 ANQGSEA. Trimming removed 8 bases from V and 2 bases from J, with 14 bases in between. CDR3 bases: TGCAGCCCAGGGGCAGTGCTCACAGATACGCAGTATTTT. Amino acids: CSPGAVLTDTQYF.

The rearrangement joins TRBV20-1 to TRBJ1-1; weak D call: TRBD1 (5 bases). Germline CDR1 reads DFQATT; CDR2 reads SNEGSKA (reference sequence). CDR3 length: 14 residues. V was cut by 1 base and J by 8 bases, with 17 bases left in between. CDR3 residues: CSARVYRGTWEAFF. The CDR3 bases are TGCAGTGCTAGAGTATATCGGGGGACTTGGGAAGCTTTCTTT.